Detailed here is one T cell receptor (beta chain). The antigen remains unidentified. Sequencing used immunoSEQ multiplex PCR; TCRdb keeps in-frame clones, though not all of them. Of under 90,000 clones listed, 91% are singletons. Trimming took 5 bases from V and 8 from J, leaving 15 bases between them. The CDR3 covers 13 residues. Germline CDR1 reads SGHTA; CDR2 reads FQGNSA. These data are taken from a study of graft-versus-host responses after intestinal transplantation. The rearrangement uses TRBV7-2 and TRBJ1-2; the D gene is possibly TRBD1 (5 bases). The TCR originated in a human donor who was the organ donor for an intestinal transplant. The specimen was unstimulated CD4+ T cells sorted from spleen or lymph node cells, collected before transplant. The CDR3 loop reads CASSREAGQGYTF. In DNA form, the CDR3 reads TGTGCCAGCAGCCGAGAGGCGGGGCAGGGCTACACCTTC. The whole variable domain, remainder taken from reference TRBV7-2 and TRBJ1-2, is GAGVSQSPSNKVTEKGKDVELRCDPISGHTALYWYRQSLGQGLEFLIYFQGNSAPDKSGLPSDRFSAERTGGSVSTLTIQRTQQEDSAVYLCASSREAGQGYTFGSGTRLTVV.